A selection of T cell receptor beta chains follows, all from one sample in a study of blood T cell repertoires in COVID-19. Sequenced by immunoSEQ multiplex PCR; TCRdb stores in-frame clones only, minus some. This table holds about 200,000 clones, about 85% found once. Sequencing was performed on peripheral blood. These TCRs come from a woman older than 75 with acute or convalescent COVID-19. Both conserved end residues are part of each CDR3.

v_call	cdr3_aa
TRBV5-1	CASSLWAGAGDEQFF
TRBV12-3/TRBV12-4	CASSLTGGPAFF
TRBV2	CASRKLPTIQDYEQYF
TRBV12-5	CASGSGTGDAYEQYF
TRBV28	CASSLSGGAGSPLHF
TRBV18	CASSPGQGFNYGYTF
TRBV18	CASALTGLVNPRDTEAFF
TRBV19	CAVESGRPTRNTGELFF
TRBV20-1	CSASPIAGPSNEQFF
TRBV29-1	CSAEGQGGSEQYF
TRBV6-5	CASTDQTGLTEAFF
TRBV27	CASRSGGWGNQPQHF
TRBV4-2	CASSQEGQGGTEAFF
TRBV4-3	CASSQDRDRGQSQYF
TRBV19	CASSIDLRVNTEAFF
TRBV7-2	CASSLGGALTNEKLFF
TRBV19	CASSPTSGNVETQYF
TRBV7-2	CASSLARRSGNTIYF
TRBV3-1/TRBV3-2	CASSRGGGLGPGNTIYF
TRBV12-5	CASGPLGDTGELFF
TRBV5-1	CASSLEAGSGELFF
TRBV7-2	CASSPQPAGEETQYF